This passage covers 21 T cell receptor beta chains from one sample sequenced in a study of beta chain features in type 1 diabetes (dated 2018 in TCRdb). Preparation of the library involved the immunoSEQ multiplex PCR assay. The High Capacity cDNA Reverse Transcription Kit was used to reverse transcribe all of the isolated RNA, meaning that expressed TCRB transcripts were what got sequenced. TCRdb re-hosts the immuneACCESS table, in-frame sequences only. Its copies lack some clones; in the studies checked, an unresolved V gene accounts for under half of them, and the cause for the rest is not known. The sample yields a few hundred thousand clones; over 9.5% were counted once. The top ten clonotypes cover 0.0095% to 0.012% of the sample. Which antigens these TCRs recognize remains unknown. What the research found in general, with its limitations: In all four CD4+ subsets, TCRB CDR3 length was moderately but significantly shorter in type 1 diabetes patients.

The sequencing input was naive CD4+ T cells from blood. The cell subset or site label for this specimen denotes: true naive CD4+ T cells. The receptors stem from a woman aged 18-29 years with type 1 diabetes.

This clone was recorded a few times. J is TRBJ2-3 and V is TRBV29-1; D uncertain. Germline CDR1 SQVTM, CDR2 ANQGSEA. V was trimmed by 6 bases and J by 0 bases, leaving 7 bases between them. The CDR3 is 12 residues long. CDR3 residues: CSVATSTDTQYF. The CDR3 DNA sequence: TGCAGCGTCGCTACTAGCACAGATACGCAGTATTTT.

The rearrangement joins TRBV29-1 to TRBJ2-6; the D gene is possibly TRBD1 (6 bases). The V end was cut by 2 bases, the J end by 0 bases, with 11 bases between. The germline gives CDR1 SQVTM, CDR2 ANQGSEA. The CDR3 extends over 16 amino acids. CDR3 in amino acids: CSVESQGSSGANVLTF. The CDR3 nucleotides read TGCAGCGTTGAAAGTCAGGGGAGCTCTGGGGCCAACGTCCTGACTTTC.

The chain uses TRBV9 and TRBJ1-4; D is undetermined. Germline CDR1 reads SGDLS; CDR2 reads YYNGEE. The CDR3 length is 16 residues. Trimming stripped 0 bases from V and 0 bases from J, with 9 bases between. CDR3: CASSVVPTTTNEKLFF. CDR3 DNA: TGTGCCAGCAGCGTAGTCCCGACAACAACTAATGAAAAACTGTTTTTT.

CDR3 in amino acids: CASSRSEADTQYF. Here the CDR3 DNA reads TGTGCCAGCAGTCGATCGGAGGCAGATACGCAGTATTTT. The chain recombines TRBV2 with TRBJ2-3; possible D gene TRBD2, 5 bases. Per the germline V gene, CDR1 is SNHLY and CDR2 is FYNNEI. This CDR3 has 13 amino acids. Trimming left V 5 bases short and J 4 bases short, with 10 bases between.

This clone was detected a few times. V gene TRBV4-2 combines with J gene TRBJ2-3; D is ambiguous. Germline CDR1 and CDR2: LGHNA and YNFKEQ. V was shortened by 1 base and J by 6 bases, with 11 bases between the two germline ends. This CDR3 spans 14 amino acids. CDR3 protein: CASSQGTAVDTQYF. The DNA of the CDR3 is TGTGCCAGCAGCCAAGGTACAGCCGTGGATACGCAGTATTTT.

This clone was seen a handful of times. This chain links TRBV28 with TRBJ1-1, with a tentative D call TRBD1 (6 bases). Germline V gene lookup returns CDR1 MDHEN and CDR2 SYDVKM. The V gene lost 5 bases and the J gene lost 3 bases, with 22 bases spanning the gap. This CDR3 comprises 17 residues. CDR3 in DNA: TGTGCCAGCAGTCCCCTAACAGGGTACTCTACGGACACTGAAGCTTTCTTT. It encodes CASSPLTGYSTDTEAFF.

The rearrangement uses TRBV4-3 and TRBJ1-5; no clear D. The germline CDR1 and CDR2 sequences are LGHNA and YSLEER. The CDR3 spans 13 residues. The V gene lost 0 bases and the J gene lost 9 bases, with 9 bases spanning the gap. The CDR3 here is CASSQEGRRPQHF. The CDR3 region has the DNA TGCGCCAGCAGCCAAGAGGGCAGACGGCCCCAGCATTTT.

This clone showed up just a few times. This chain links TRBV4-3 with TRBJ2-1; 9 bases are shared with TRBD2. The CDR3 is made up of 16 amino acids. Germline-derived CDR1 and CDR2 are LGHNA and YSLEER. V lost 4 bases, J lost 3 bases, and 7 bases stayed unmatched. The CDR3 DNA sequence: TGCGCCAGCAGCCGTCAGACTAGCGGCCTCTACAATGAGCAGTTCTTC. Translation: CASSRQTSGLYNEQFF.

The sample holds a few counts of this clone. This sequence joins TRBV5-4 and TRBJ2-3; 9 bases map to TRBD1. This CDR3 region has 15 residues. V lost 1 base, J lost 7 bases, and 7 bases stayed unmatched. CDR1 and CDR2 (germline): SGHNT, YYREEE (reference sequence). CDR3 DNA sequence: TGTGCCAGCAGCTTGAATACAGGGGGCTCGAATACGCAGTATTTT. Protein product: CASSLNTGGSNTQYF. Combining the CDR3 with reference TRBV5-4 and TRBJ2-3 gives the whole variable domain ETGVTQSPTHLIKTRGQQVTLRCSSQSGHNTVSWYQQALGQGPQFIFQYYREEENGRGNFPPRFSGLQFPNYSSELNVNALELDDSALYLCASSLNTGGSNTQYFGPGTRLTVL.

This rearrangement joins TRBV4-3 to TRBJ2-3; 8 bases map to TRBD2. Trimming at V came to 1 base and at J to 0 bases, leaving 9 bases not matched to a gene. This CDR3 has 18 amino acids. Germline lookup yields CDR1 LGHNA and CDR2 YSLEER. The CDR3 DNA reads as TGCGCCAGCAGCCAAGTCCCCCTAACTAGCGGTAGCACAGATACGCAGTATTTT. Its protein product is CASSQVPLTSGSTDTQYF.

This chain links TRBV30 with TRBJ1-5; TRBD1 matches at 7 bases. This CDR3 comprises 14 residues. CDR1 is GTSNPN, CDR2 SVGIG, per germline (reference sequence). J was trimmed by 7 bases and V by 8 bases; bases with no gene match: 14. The CDR3 reads CAGLEGARHQPQHF. The CDR3 nucleotides read TGTGCCGGATTGGAGGGGGCCAGGCACCAGCCCCAGCATTTT.

This clone showed up just a few times. The chain carries TRBV28 and TRBJ2-6, with a possible D match to TRBD2 (6 bases). Per germline, CDR1 MDHEN and CDR2 SYDVKM. Trimming removed 5 bases from V and 1 base from J, with 12 bases in between. The CDR3 extends over 16 amino acids. The CDR3 coding sequence is TGTGCCAGCAGTAAGGCGGGAAAGTCTGGGGCCAACGTCCTGACTTTC. As protein: CASSKAGKSGANVLTF.

The chain uses TRBV4-2 and TRBJ2-5; D possibly corresponds to TRBD1 (5 bases). The germline gives CDR1 LGHNA, CDR2 YNFKEQ. This CDR3 has 17 amino acids. The ends were cut back, 1 base at V and 5 bases at J, with 20 bases in the middle. The CDR3: CASSQGRWGPRRETQYF. The CDR3 nucleotides are TGTGCCAGCAGCCAAGGGCGTTGGGGCCCAAGACGGGAGACCCAGTACTTC.

The V and J genes are TRBV5-4 and TRBJ2-2, with D possibly TRBD2 on 6 matching bases. Looked up from germline, CDR1 is SGHNT and CDR2 is YYREEE (reference sequence). CDR3 length: 15 amino acids. The ends were cut back, 4 bases at V and 3 bases at J, with 13 bases in the middle. In nucleotides, the CDR3 is TGTGCCAGCAGCGTAGCGGAGATCTACACCGGGGAGCTGTTTTTT. It specifies CASSVAEIYTGELFF.

This clone was detected only a few times. This rearrangement joins TRBV2 to TRBJ2-3, with TRBD2 matching over 7 bases. The junction had 4 bases not matched to a gene; V was cut back by 5 bases and J by 2 bases. Germline CDR1 is SNHLY and CDR2 is FYNNEI. CDR3 size: 14 residues. The CDR3, as DNA: TGTGCCAGCAGTCGGCGGGAGAACACAGATACGCAGTATTTT. As protein: CASSRRENTDTQYF. Complete variable domain (other parts from reference TRBV2 and TRBJ2-3): EPEVTQTPSHQVTQMGQEVILRCVPISNHLYFYWYRQILGQKVEFLVSFYNNEISEKSEIFDDQFSVERPDGSNFTLKIRSTKLEDSAMYFCASSRRENTDTQYFGPGTRLTVL.

This clone was detected only a few times. This sequence joins TRBV11-2 and TRBJ2-2; 10 bases agree with TRBD2. Germline CDR1 SGHAT, CDR2 FQNNGV. The CDR3 has 16 residues. The V segment lost 5 bases and the J segment 5 bases; nucleotides outside the gene matches: 8. The DNA for the CDR3 is TGTGCCAGCAGCCCGGGACTAGCGAAAGGGACCGGGGAGCTGTTTTTT. As protein: CASSPGLAKGTGELFF.

The genes are TRBV7-8 and TRBJ1-1; perhaps TRBD1 as D (6 bases). Trimming left V 1 base short and J 4 bases short, with 16 bases between. There are 16 residues in the CDR3. The germline V gene has CDR1 SGHVS and CDR2 FQNEAQ. DNA for the CDR3: TGTGCCAGCAGCTTAGAAACAGGGAAGGGCGGCACTGAAGCTTTCTTT. Translated, it gives CASSLETGKGGTEAFF. Supplemented by reference TRBV7-8 and TRBJ1-1, the full variable domain reads GAGVSQSPRYKVAKRGQDVALRCDPISGHVSLFWYQQALGQGPEFLTYFQNEAQLDKSGLPSDRFFAERPEGSVSTLKIQRTQQEDSAVYLCASSLETGKGGTEAFFGQGTRLTVV.

This clone was seen only a few times. The gene calls are TRBV6-6 and TRBJ1-1, with a weak D call TRBD1 (5 bases). Germline lookup yields CDR1 MNHNY and CDR2 SVGAGI (reference sequence). V lost 5 bases and J 1 base, leaving 8 bases between the germline ends. CDR3 length equals 13 residues. CDR3 sequence: CASSQTGNTEAFF. CDR3 DNA sequence: TGTGCCAGCAGTCAAACAGGGAACACTGAAGCTTTCTTT.

This clone has just a few counts. The chain carries TRBV25-1 and TRBJ2-1, with a possible D match to TRBD2 (5 bases). Trimming removed 7 bases from V and 12 bases from J, with 13 bases in between. The length of the CDR3 is 11 residues. Germline V gene data show CDR1 as MGHDK and CDR2 as SYGVNS. CDR3: CASKYGGGQFF. In DNA form, the CDR3 reads TGTGCCAGCAAATACGGAGGTGGGCAGTTCTTC.

CDR3 residues: CATSRGTSGNEQFF. Here the CDR3 DNA reads TGTGCCACCAGCAGAGGGACTAGCGGAAATGAGCAGTTCTTC. The chain uses TRBV15 and TRBJ2-1, with TRBD2 matching 10 bases. V was pared by 1 base and J by 7 bases, with 1 base of the junction left unmatched. The germline V gene has CDR1 LNHNV and CDR2 YYDKDF (reference sequence). This CDR3 has 14 residues.

This clone was found a few times. This chain links TRBV28 with TRBJ2-5; a weak D match, TRBD1 (6 bases). CDR1 is MDHEN and CDR2 is SYDVKM in the germline V gene. V shed 2 bases and J shed 5 bases, with 15 bases lying between them. There are 15 residues in the CDR3. This CDR3 is CASSLPQGPSETQYF. In DNA form, the CDR3 reads TGTGCCAGCAGTTTACCACAGGGTCCGTCGGAGACCCAGTACTTC.